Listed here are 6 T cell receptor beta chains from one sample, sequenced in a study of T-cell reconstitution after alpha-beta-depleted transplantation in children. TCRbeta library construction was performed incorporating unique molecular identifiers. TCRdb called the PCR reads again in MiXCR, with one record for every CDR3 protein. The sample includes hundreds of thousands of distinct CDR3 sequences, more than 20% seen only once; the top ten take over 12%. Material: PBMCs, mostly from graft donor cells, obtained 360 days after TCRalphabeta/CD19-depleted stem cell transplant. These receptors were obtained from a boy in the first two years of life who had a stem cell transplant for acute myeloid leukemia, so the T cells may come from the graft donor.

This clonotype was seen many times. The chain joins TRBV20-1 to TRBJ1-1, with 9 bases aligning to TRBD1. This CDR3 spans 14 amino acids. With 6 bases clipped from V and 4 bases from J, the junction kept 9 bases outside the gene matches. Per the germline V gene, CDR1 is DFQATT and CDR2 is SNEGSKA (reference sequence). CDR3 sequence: CSAHNRGHGTEAFF. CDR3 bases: TGCAGTGCCCATAACAGGGGGCATGGCACTGAAGCTTTCTTT.

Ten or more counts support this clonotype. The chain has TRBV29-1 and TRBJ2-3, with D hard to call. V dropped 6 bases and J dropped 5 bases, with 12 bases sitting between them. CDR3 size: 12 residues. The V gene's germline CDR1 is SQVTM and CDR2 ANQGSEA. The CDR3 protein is CSVVGDGDTQYF. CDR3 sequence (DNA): TGCAGCGTCGTCGGTGACGGAGATACGCAGTATTTT.

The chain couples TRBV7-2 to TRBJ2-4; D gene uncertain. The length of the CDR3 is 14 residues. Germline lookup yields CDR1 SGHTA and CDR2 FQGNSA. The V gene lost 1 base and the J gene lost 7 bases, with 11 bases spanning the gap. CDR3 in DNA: TGTGCCAGCAGCTTAGAAGAGCCCCGGAACATTCAGTACTTC. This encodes CASSLEEPRNIQYF. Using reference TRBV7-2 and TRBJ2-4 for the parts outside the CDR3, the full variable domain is GAGVSQSPSNKVTEKGKDVELRCDPISGHTALYWYRQSLGQGLEFLIYFQGNSAPDKSGLPSDRFSAERTGGSVSTLTIQRTQQEDSAVYLCASSLEEPRNIQYFGAGTRLSVL.

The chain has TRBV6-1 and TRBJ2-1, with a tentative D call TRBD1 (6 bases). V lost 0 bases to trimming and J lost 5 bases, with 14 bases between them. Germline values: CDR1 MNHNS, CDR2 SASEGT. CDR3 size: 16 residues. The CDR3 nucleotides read TGTGCCAGCAGTGAAGCGCTAGGGGGAGCTAACAATGAGCAGTTCTTC. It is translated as CASSEALGGANNEQFF.

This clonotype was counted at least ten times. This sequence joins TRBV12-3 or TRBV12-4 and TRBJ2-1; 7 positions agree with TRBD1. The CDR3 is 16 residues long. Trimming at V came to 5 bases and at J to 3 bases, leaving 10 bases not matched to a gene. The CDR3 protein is CASSPRTGTDYNEQFF. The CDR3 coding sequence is TGTGCCAGCAGTCCCCGCACCGGGACAGACTACAATGAGCAGTTCTTC.

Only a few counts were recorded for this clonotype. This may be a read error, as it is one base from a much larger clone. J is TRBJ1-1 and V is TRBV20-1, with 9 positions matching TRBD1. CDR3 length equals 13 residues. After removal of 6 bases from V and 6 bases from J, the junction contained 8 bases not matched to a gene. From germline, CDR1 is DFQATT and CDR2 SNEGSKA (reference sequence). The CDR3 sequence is CSAGGTGIAEAFF. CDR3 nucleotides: TGCAGTGCCGGCGGGACAGGGATCGCTGAAGCTTTCTTT.